This TCR beta chain was recovered during a study of OX40 agonist ivuxolimab in advanced cancers. Study-wide findings and caveats: Expanded peripheral T cell antigen specificity was not determined.

Libraries were prepared by immunoSEQ multiplex PCR; TCRdb keeps only in-frame clonotypes and omits some of them. The table has 66,000 or so clones, around 85% seen once. V lost 1 base and J lost 5, with 5 bases in between. The CDR3 spans 13 residues. Germline values: CDR1 KGHSH, CDR2 LQKENI. This clone has a single count. Its antigen is not known. This chain uses TRBV18 with TRBJ1-4; D gene ambiguous. This clonotype originated in an adult with an advanced solid tumor such as melanoma, head and neck, liver or kidney cancer. Sequencing used CD4+ or CD8+ T cells sorted from blood, obtained in a trial of the OX40 agonist ivuxolimab. CDR3 in DNA: TGTGCCAGCTCACCACGGCAGAATGAAAAACTGTTTTTT. It translates to CASSPRQNEKLFF.